Presented here are 4 T cell receptor beta chains from one specimen sequenced in a study of patients and donors after allogeneic stem cell transplantation. TCRdb ran MiXCR on the RT-PCR reads and lists one entry per CDR3 protein. This sample has approximately 410,000 distinct CDR3 sequences, with approximately 16% found just once. Sequenced input: blood, either unsorted or a sorted T cell fraction (not recorded which). The receptors derive from a human donor who was either an allogeneic HSCT recipient or a stem cell or donor lymphocyte infusion donor (not recorded which). It is not recorded whose cells these are; they may come from a transplant donor.

In this sample, this clonotype turned up a few times. The chain joins TRBV28 to TRBJ2-1; D not resolved. V was cut by 6 bases and J by 9 bases, with 15 bases left in between. CDR3 length: 13 amino acids. Per the germline V gene, CDR1 is MDHEN and CDR2 is SYDVKM. The CDR3 region is CASRGLSVGEQFF. The CDR3 DNA reads TGTGCCAGCAGGGGATTGAGTGTTGGTGAGCAGTTCTTC.

The rearrangement links TRBV28 to TRBJ1-5, with a weak D call TRBD1 (5 bases). Germline V gene data show CDR1 as MDHEN and CDR2 as SYDVKM. This CDR3 region has 13 residues. V lost 10 bases to trimming and J lost 7 bases, with 17 bases between them. The CDR3 DNA reads as TGTGCCACGCATGGGGGGGACTACCAGCCCCAGCATTTT. Translated, it gives CATHGGDYQPQHF.

This clonotype occurred once. J is TRBJ1-1 and V is TRBV6-5, with 7 bases aligning to TRBD1. Germline CDR1 MNHEY, CDR2 SVGAGI. Trimming at V came to 3 bases and at J to 7 bases, leaving 5 bases not matched to a gene. The CDR3 totals 13 residues. CDR3 sequence (DNA): TGTGCCAGCAGTTATGGGGCAGGGGGTGAAGCTTTCTTT. This codes for CASSYGAGGEAFF.

This rearrangement joins TRBV12-3 or TRBV12-4 to TRBJ2-7; tentatively, D is TRBD2 (7 bases). The V end lost 1 base, the J end lost 5 bases, and 15 bases lay between the germline ends. This CDR3 region has 15 residues. CDR3 nucleotides: TGTGCCAGCAGTTTAGGAGGGGGGGTTTTCCACGAGCAGTACTTC. Translated: CASSLGGGVFHEQYF.